One and the same sample provided the 17 T cell receptor beta chains below, sequenced in a study of T cells in Graves' hyperthyroidism and ophthalmopathy. RNA transcripts yielded amplified TCR beta CDR3 regions. Initially, a first-round RT-PCR of the TCR CDR3 employed the HTBI primer set. A single record per CDR3 protein comes from TCRdb applying MiXCR to the multiplex PCR reads. The sample consists of approximately 590,000 distinct CDR3 sequences, about 15% of them appearing once. The sample was blood. Receptor source: a woman aged 30 to 39 with Graves' hyperthyroidism.

This clonotype was counted ten times or more. The rearrangement joins TRBV6-1 to TRBJ2-1; TRBD1 agrees at 9 bases. J lost 8 bases, V lost 6 bases, and 8 bases had no gene match. This CDR3 is built from 14 residues. The germline V gene encodes CDR1 MNHNS and CDR2 SASEGT. The CDR3 sequence is CASRSDRGGDEQFF. In DNA, the CDR3 is TGTGCCAGCAGATCGGACAGGGGAGGGGATGAGCAGTTCTTC.

V and J are TRBV4-1 and TRBJ2-7, with 9 bases matching TRBD2. Looked up from germline, CDR1 is MGHRA and CDR2 is YSYEKL. With 1 base clipped from V and 4 bases from J, the junction kept 8 bases outside the gene matches. This CDR3 is built from 16 residues. DNA for the CDR3: TGCGCCAGCAGCCAAGTGATCCTAGCGGGACCATACGAGCAGTACTTC. Residues: CASSQVILAGPYEQYF.

Concerning this clonotype itself: One base away lies a much larger clone, so this may be a sequencing read error. The chain couples TRBV2 to TRBJ1-5, with 7 bases fitting TRBD1. The CDR3 runs 18 residues. Germline V gene sequence: CDR1 SNHLY, CDR2 FYNNEI. The CDR3 reads CASRYRGGDYLSSQPQHF. In nucleotides, the CDR3 is TGTGCCAGCAGATACCGAGGGGGCGATTATTTGAGCAGTCAGCCCCAGCATTTT.

Many counts were recorded for this clonotype. The rearrangement joins TRBV20-1 to TRBJ2-7, with D perhaps matching TRBD2 (6 bases). Germline-derived CDR1 and CDR2 are DFQATT and SNEGSKA (reference sequence). This CDR3 region has 15 residues. The germline V and J ends were trimmed by 1 base and 5 bases, with 18 bases remaining between them. The CDR3 nucleotides are TGCAGTGCTAGAGTGGCCGGGAGACGGTCCGACGAGCAGTACTTC. It yields the protein CSARVAGRRSDEQYF.

Many counts were recorded for this clonotype. V usage is TRBV7-2 and J usage is TRBJ2-7, with D hard to call. Germline V gene lookup returns CDR1 SGHTA and CDR2 FQGNSA. Between the trimmed V and J ends, which lost 1 base and 7 bases, there was a span of 14 bases. CDR3 size: 14 residues. CDR3: CASSLEVLAREQYF. As DNA, the CDR3 is TGTGCCAGCAGCTTAGAGGTTCTCGCCAGGGAGCAGTACTTC.

This clonotype was detected only a few times. The chain recombines TRBV7-9 with TRBJ1-1, with 9 bases fitting TRBD1. V gave up 5 bases and J gave up 3 bases; unmatched junction bases: 10. CDR3 length: 16 residues. Germline V gene lookup returns CDR1 SEHNR and CDR2 FQNEAQ (reference sequence). The CDR3 DNA reads TGTGCCAGCAGCCTCCGGGACAGGGAAGTACACACTGAAGCTTTCTTT. Its translation: CASSLRDREVHTEAFF.

The gene calls are TRBV12-3 or TRBV12-4 and TRBJ2-7; weak D call: TRBD2 (7 bases). The CDR3 sequence is 16 residues long. Trimming stripped 2 bases from V and 6 bases from J, with 20 bases between. The CDR3, as DNA: TGTGCCAGCAGTTTAACCGGGACTACAGGGAGGGGCGAGCAGTACTTC. The encoded protein is CASSLTGTTGRGEQYF.

V and J are TRBV4-3 and TRBJ2-3; D uncertain. Trimming cost V 4 bases and J 8 bases, with 13 bases left between them. The CDR3 is 13 amino acids. The V gene's germline CDR1 is LGHNA and CDR2 YSLEER. The CDR3 reads CASSRDPALTQYF. The DNA for the CDR3 is TGCGCCAGCAGCCGAGACCCCGCGCTTACGCAGTATTTT.

This clonotype was found many times. This rearrangement joins TRBV28 to TRBJ1-2, with 12 bases that match TRBD1. The CDR3 has 14 residues. Trimming removed 6 bases from V and 3 bases from J; junction bases left unmatched: 2. CDR1 is MDHEN and CDR2 is SYDVKM in the germline V gene. The CDR3 DNA is TGTGCCAGCAGGGGACAGGGGGCGTACTATGGCTACACCTTC. Amino acid sequence: CASRGQGAYYGYTF.

The J gene is TRBJ2-7, the V gene TRBV30; 12 positions agree with TRBD2. J lost 1 base, V lost 2 bases, and 0 bases had no gene match. The CDR3 spans 14 residues. Looked up from germline, CDR1 is GTSNPN and CDR2 is SVGIG (reference sequence). The CDR3 DNA reads TGTGCCTGGAGTCTAGCGGGGGGGTCCTACGAGCAGTACTTC. It is translated as CAWSLAGGSYEQYF.

The table lists this clonotype with a few counts. The genes are TRBV14 and TRBJ2-6; D call uncertain. CDR3 length: 14 amino acids. Germline V CDR1 and CDR2: SGHDN, FVKESK. Trimming left V 3 bases short and J 4 bases short, with 7 bases between. The CDR3: CASSQTMGANVLTF. Written as DNA, the CDR3 is TGTGCCAGCAGCCAGACCATGGGGGCCAACGTCCTGACTTTC.

The chain uses TRBV9 and TRBJ2-3; no reliable D call. The CDR3 has 14 amino acids. The V gene's germline CDR1 is SGDLS and CDR2 YYNGEE. V was shortened by 2 bases and J by 0 bases, with 7 bases between the two germline ends. In DNA, the CDR3 is TGTGCCAGCAGCGTGGCTTACAGCACAGATACGCAGTATTTT. Translated: CASSVAYSTDTQYF.

This clonotype showed up many times. The J gene is TRBJ2-7, the V gene TRBV6-1; 10 bases line up with TRBD2. The CDR3 covers 21 residues. The germline CDR1 and CDR2 sequences are MNHNS and SASEGT. Unmatched junction bases numbered 27, after V lost 5 bases and J lost 5 bases. The CDR3 DNA reads as TGTGCCAGCAGTTTGTATTTACCTTGGGCTAGCGGGAGCGAGCGGGAGGACGAGCAGTACTTC. It encodes CASSLYLPWASGSEREDEQYF.

This clonotype was seen repeatedly, ten times or more. The rearrangement links TRBV3-1 to TRBJ2-1; the D is unclear. CDR1 and CDR2 (germline): LGHDT, YNNKEL (reference sequence). The CDR3 length is 15 residues. Trimming removed 2 bases at V and 4 bases at J, with 12 bases between. CDR3 sequence reads: CASSQQLSGYNEQFF. The DNA of the CDR3 is TGTGCCAGCAGCCAACAGCTGTCCGGGTACAATGAGCAGTTCTTC.

This clonotype was observed many times. V and J are TRBV4-2 and TRBJ1-2; 7 nucleotides agree with TRBD1. V gave up 1 base and J gave up 2 bases; unmatched junction bases: 4. This CDR3 contains 15 residues. Germline V lookup: CDR1 LGHNA, CDR2 YNFKEQ. The CDR3 sequence is CASSQVGQVNYGYTF. In nucleotides, the CDR3 is TGTGCCAGCAGCCAAGTCGGACAGGTCAACTATGGCTACACCTTC.

This chain links TRBV5-6 with TRBJ2-3; 11 nucleotides agree with TRBD1. The CDR3 is made up of 12 amino acids. V dropped 4 bases and J dropped 11; count of bases not matched to a gene: 3. Germline loops: CDR1 SGHDT, CDR2 YYEEEE. DNA for the CDR3: TGTGCCAGCAGCCCCGGGACAGGGGGGCAGTATTTT. This gives the protein CASSPGTGGQYF. The complete variable domain, with remaining parts taken from reference TRBV5-6 and TRBJ2-3, reads DAGVTQSPTHLIKTRGQQVTLRCSPKSGHDTVSWYQQALGQGPQFIFQYYEEEERQRGNFPDRFSGHQFPNYSSELNVNALLLGDSALYLCASSPGTGGQYFGPGTRLTVL.

The table lists this clonotype with a few counts. The limits of the CDR3 on the DNA are not certain, so only TCRdb's listed CDR3 is given. The chain recombines TRBV6-1 with TRBJ2-7; the D call TRBD2 from the table was never checked on the DNA. The CDR3 spans 16 residues, counting both ends. CDR1 and CDR2 from the germline V gene are MNHNS and SASEGT. CDR3 sequence: CASSEFASGSSYERYF.